One and the same sample provided the 9 T cell receptor delta chains below, sequenced in a study of gammadelta T cells in human blood. TCRdb redid the clone calls on the RT-PCR reads with CATT. The sample lists just under 250 delta-chain clones; 9.5% to 12% were seen once. Material for sequencing was Vgamma9Vdelta2 gamma-delta T cells from infant blood. The receptor set was obtained from a human donor.

Concerning this clone: A far larger clone is off by one base, so a read error is likely. The chain joins TRDV2 to TRDJ3, with 12 positions matching TRDD3. No J segment appears in TCRdb, so it was assigned here by matching the sequence to germline. The CDR3 length is 22 residues. Germline V CDR1 and CDR2: GEAIGNYY, EKD. The V segment lost 0 bases and the J segment 0 bases; nucleotides outside the gene matches: 11. The CDR3 nucleotides read TGTGCCTGTGACACCGGTACTTTTGTACTGGGGGATACCTCCTGGGACACCCGACAGATGTTTTTC. Translation: CACDTGTFVLGDTSWDTRQMFF.

By frequency in the sample, this clone is large. J is TRDJ1 and V is TRDV2; 13 positions match TRDD3. V was clipped by 1 base and J by 0 bases; unmatched bases: 7. The CDR3 consists of 18 residues. Germline assignment: CDR1 GEAIGNYY and CDR2 EKD. The CDR3 loop reads CACDTVTGGYAYTDKLIF. The CDR3 DNA is TGTGCCTGTGACACGGTTACTGGGGGATACGCGTACACCGATAAACTCATCTTT.

As regards this clone: The sample holds other DNA sequences that translate to the same CDR3. This chain uses TRDV2 with TRDJ3; 11 bases agree with TRDD3. The J gene is absent in TCRdb and was assigned here via DNA matching to germline. The CDR3 contains 22 residues. The V gene end was trimmed by 2 bases and the J gene end by 4 bases; junction bases not matched to a gene: 18. Germline CDR1 reads GEAIGNYY; CDR2 reads EKD. The CDR3 sequence: CACDNGTFVLGDSSWDTRQMFF. In DNA, the CDR3 is TGTGCCTGTGACAACGGTACTTTTGTACTGGGGGATAGCTCATGGGACACCCGACAGATGTTTTTC.

This clone is labeled hyperexpanded. The chain is built from TRDV2 and TRDJ3; 8 bases line up with TRDD3. Losses at the gene ends were 0 bases for V and 0 bases for J; bases not matched to a gene: 6. The germline V gene has CDR1 GEAIGNYY and CDR2 EKD. The CDR3 length is 19 residues. CDR3 in amino acids: CACDTAAGGRSWDTRQMFF. The DNA of the CDR3 is TGTGCCTGTGACACCGCTGCTGGGGGACGCTCCTGGGACACCCGACAGATGTTTTTC.

Notes on this clone: This likely reflects a read error, since a far larger clone is one base away. This chain uses TRDV2 with TRDJ1, with 8 bases that match TRDD3. Per germline, CDR1 GEAIGNYY and CDR2 EKD. The CDR3 is 14 residues long. The CDR3 nucleotides are TGTGCCTGGGACATACTGGGGGACACCGATAAACTCATCTTT. The encoded protein is CAWDILGDTDKLIF.

The chain employs TRDV2 and TRDJ3; 11 nucleotides align to TRDD3. No J segment appears in TCRdb, so it was assigned here by matching the sequence to germline. The germline CDR1 and CDR2 sequences are GEAIGNYY and EKD. V trimming: 0 bases; J trimming: 3 bases; junction bases outside the gene matches: 12. This CDR3 contains 21 residues. The CDR3 DNA sequence: TGTGCCTGTGACACCGGTACTTTTGTACTGGGGGATAGCTGGGACACCCGACAGATGTTTTTC. Its translation is CACDTGTFVLGDSWDTRQMFF.

By sample share, this clone is hyperexpanded. The sample carries other DNA sequences with the same CDR3. V usage is TRDV2 and J usage is TRDJ1; 11 nucleotides match TRDD3. Losses at the gene ends were 0 bases for V and 0 bases for J; bases not matched to a gene: 2. Germline V gene data show CDR1 as GEAIGNYY and CDR2 as EKD. This CDR3 contains 16 residues. The CDR3 loop reads CACDTVGDTHTDKLIF. In DNA, the CDR3 is TGTGCCTGTGACACCGTGGGGGATACGCACACCGATAAACTCATCTTT.

There are a few counts of this clone. Possible read error: a much larger clone is one base away. Other DNA sequences in this specimen translate into the identical CDR3. This chain joins TRDV2 and TRDJ1; 8 nucleotides align to TRDD3. CDR3 length: 21 amino acids. Germline values: CDR1 GEAIGNYY, CDR2 EKD. J gave up 0 bases and V 0 bases, and 20 bases lay outside the gene matches. For the CDR3, the DNA is TGTGCCTGTGACACCCTGCGTACTGGGGGCCTAAAAGGGGTGGACACCGATAAACTCATCTTT. Translation: CACDTLRTGGLKGVDTDKLIF.

By sample share, this clone is large. This sequence joins TRDV2 and TRDJ3, with D perhaps TRDD3 (6 bases). The V and J ends lost 1 base and 0 bases respectively, with 12 bases between them. This CDR3 is 18 amino acids long. Per germline, CDR1 GEAIGNYY and CDR2 EKD. CDR3 in amino acids: CACDTGYWDSWDTRQMFF. The DNA of the CDR3 is TGTGCCTGTGACACGGGGTACTGGGACTCCTGGGACACCCGACAGATGTTTTTC.